Described below is a single TCR beta chain sequence and its context. Its specificity is unknown. This sample was included in a study of cytomegalovirus exposure and HLA in healthy donors. Primers for the PCR totalled 60 Vbeta and 13 Jbeta. Original analysis: A follow-up analysis tallied 86 million or so unique TCR beta chains, roughly 11 million shared. Sequenced by immunoSEQ multiplex PCR; TCRdb stores in-frame clones only, minus some. V and J calls plus clone size are reproduced from that table; the DNA served to infer D and trimming. The sample lists roughly 120,000 clones; under 90% were seen once. General study points: The investigators catalogued 150 to 200 TCR beta chains as cytomegalovirus-associated.

This receptor was obtained from a woman between 35 and 50 years old in good health and CMV-seronegative. The specimen sequenced was PBMCs.

The CDR3 sequence is CASSASTVLGSPLHF. For the CDR3, the DNA is TGTGCCAGCAGCGCCTCGACAGTTTTGGGTTCACCCCTCCACTTT. V is TRBV11-2 and J is TRBJ1-6; perhaps TRBD1 as D (5 bases). This CDR3 has 15 amino acids. Germline V gene lookup returns CDR1 SGHAT and CDR2 FQNNGV. V was pared by 5 bases and J by 9 bases, with 17 bases between. Full variable domain (missing parts from reference TRBV11-2 and TRBJ1-6): EAGVAQSPRYKIIEKRQSVAFWCNPISGHATLYWYQQILGQGPKLLIQFQNNGVVDDSQLPKDRFSAERLKGVDSTLKIQPAKLEDSAVYLCASSASTVLGSPLHFGNGTRLTVT.